The 14 T cell receptor beta chains below all came from one sample that was sequenced in a study of shared clonotypes between healthy human individuals. The protocol was immunoSEQ multiplex PCR, while the TCRdb copy is restricted to in-frame clones and leaves out a portion. The sample shows about 2.4 million clones, approximately 93% of them seen only once. Sample: naive CD4+ T cells from PBMCs. Subset of the sample: CD45RA+ positively selected. These receptors all come from a young man in good health. Some clones in this sample may be carry-over from other donors' samples.

The chain uses TRBV6-6 and TRBJ2-7; possible D gene TRBD2, 6 bases. The length of the CDR3 is 12 residues. The V gene lost 7 bases and the J gene lost 4 bases, with 11 bases spanning the gap. Germline CDR1 and CDR2: MNHNY and SVGAGI (reference sequence). CDR3 nucleotides: TGTGCCAGCAAAAGGGCGGGGTACGAGCAGTACTTC. Amino acids: CASKRAGYEQYF.

The CDR3 loop reads CASSGLAGQHRDEQFF. For the CDR3, the DNA is TGTGCCAGCAGTGGACTAGCGGGCCAACACAGGGATGAGCAGTTCTTC. The gene calls are TRBV28 and TRBJ2-1, with TRBD2 matching over 11 bases. The length of the CDR3 is 16 residues. After removal of 5 bases from V and 8 bases from J, the junction contained 11 bases not matched to a gene. Germline assignment: CDR1 MDHEN and CDR2 SYDVKM.

V gene TRBV7-2 combines with J gene TRBJ1-3, with 8 bases fitting TRBD1. The CDR3 runs to 17 residues. The germline V gene encodes CDR1 SGHTA and CDR2 FQGNSA. V trimming: 5 bases; J trimming: 4 bases; junction bases outside the gene matches: 13. CDR3 in DNA: TGTGCCAGCAGCCGACAGCCACCGGACAGGGTCGGAAACACCATATATTTT. It codes for CASSRQPPDRVGNTIYF.

This clone has a single count. V and J are TRBV28 and TRBJ2-1; D is ambiguous. Germline loops: CDR1 MDHEN, CDR2 SYDVKM. The CDR3 has 15 residues. Trimming took 2 bases from V and 0 from J, leaving 8 bases between them. The CDR3 sequence: CASSLPTLSYNEQFF. CDR3 in DNA: TGTGCCAGCAGTTTACCGACGCTCTCCTACAATGAGCAGTTCTTC.

The rearrangement links TRBV6-6 to TRBJ2-7; D perhaps matches TRBD1 (5 bases). The CDR3 is made up of 16 amino acids. In germline, CDR1 is MNHNY, CDR2 SVGAGI (reference sequence). V gave up 6 bases and J gave up 2 bases, with 20 bases separating them. CDR3 DNA sequence: TGTGCCAGCAGCCGGACCGCCCCGACAGCTACCTACGAGCAGTACTTC. As protein: CASSRTAPTATYEQYF.

The chain employs TRBV4-1 and TRBJ2-7; the D is unclear. V gave up 1 base and J gave up 6 bases, with 16 bases separating them. CDR1 and CDR2 (germline): MGHRA, YSYEKL. The CDR3 loop spans 15 amino acids. The CDR3 nucleotides read TGCGCCAGCAGCCAAGTGGGCTGGCTCGCGACCGAGCAGTACTTC. This sequence encodes CASSQVGWLATEQYF.

DNA for the CDR3: TGTGCCAGCAGCTTAGTGGGAGGCTGGGGCACAGATACGCAGTATTTT. Its translation: CASSLVGGWGTDTQYF. The genes are TRBV7-2 and TRBJ2-3; possibly TRBD2 for D (6 bases). CDR1 SGHTA and CDR2 FQGNSA come from the germline V gene. V was shortened by 1 base and J by 1 base, with 12 bases between the two germline ends. The CDR3 is 16 amino acids.

This chain connects TRBV5-1 to TRBJ1-2; D may be TRBD1 (6 bases). Trimming left V 2 bases short and J 3 bases short, with 11 bases between. CDR3 size: 14 residues. The V gene's germline CDR1 is SGHRS and CDR2 YFSETQ. CDR3 sequence reads: CASSFGGADYGYTF. CDR3 DNA: TGCGCCAGCAGCTTTGGGGGCGCGGACTATGGCTACACCTTC.

The gene calls are TRBV5-1 and TRBJ1-3, with no clear D. The CDR3 contains 14 residues. Per germline, CDR1 SGHRS and CDR2 YFSETQ. Trimming shortened V by 4 bases and J by 0 bases, and 8 bases separated the two germline ends. CDR3: CASSIGDSGNTIYF. The CDR3 DNA follows: TGCGCCAGCAGCATAGGAGACTCTGGAAACACCATATATTTT.

The rearrangement uses TRBV5-5 and TRBJ1-2, with D unclear. The CDR3 contains 15 residues. Germline V gene data show CDR1 as SGHKS and CDR2 as YYEKEE (reference sequence). Trimming took 1 base from V and 8 from J, leaving 18 bases between them. The CDR3 region is CASSLYATAGFGYTF. In DNA form, the CDR3 reads TGTGCCAGCAGCTTGTATGCGACGGCCGGCTTCGGCTACACCTTC.

The CDR3 DNA reads as TGTGCCAGCAGCCCCCGGGCGGGAGGGCAGGAAGATACGCAGTATTTT. Translated, it gives CASSPRAGGQEDTQYF. The chain carries TRBV14 and TRBJ2-3; 9 bases are shared with TRBD2. Per germline, CDR1 SGHDN and CDR2 FVKESK. The V gene end was trimmed by 4 bases and the J gene end by 5 bases; junction bases not matched to a gene: 10. The CDR3 sequence is 16 residues long.

The V and J genes are TRBV2 and TRBJ2-2; 7 positions match TRBD1. The CDR3 is 16 amino acids. Per the germline V gene, CDR1 is SNHLY and CDR2 is FYNNEI. After removal of 6 bases from V and 2 bases from J, the junction contained 9 bases not matched to a gene. The CDR3 sequence: CASSVQGLLNTGELFF. The CDR3 DNA reads TGTGCCAGCAGCGTACAGGGGCTACTAAACACCGGGGAGCTGTTTTTT.

J is TRBJ1-1 and V is TRBV11-2; tentatively, D is TRBD1 (5 bases). Per germline, CDR1 SGHAT and CDR2 FQNNGV. The V end was cut by 1 base, the J end by 6 bases, with 9 bases between. The CDR3 loop spans 13 amino acids. CDR3 amino acids: CASSLGQGAEAFF. CDR3 nucleotides: TGTGCCAGCAGCTTAGGGCAGGGCGCTGAAGCTTTCTTT. Filled out from reference TRBV11-2 and TRBJ1-1, the complete variable domain reads EAGVAQSPRYKIIEKRQSVAFWCNPISGHATLYWYQQILGQGPKLLIQFQNNGVVDDSQLPKDRFSAERLKGVDSTLKIQPAKLEDSAVYLCASSLGQGAEAFFGQGTRLTVV.

The chain is built from TRBV19 and TRBJ1-5; TRBD1 might be the D (5 bases). Germline V gene lookup returns CDR1 LNHDA and CDR2 SQIVND (reference sequence). CDR3 length: 13 residues. The germline V and J ends were trimmed by 3 bases and 7 bases, with 10 bases remaining between them. The DNA of the CDR3 is TGTGCCAGTAGTATTTGGGGGTGGCAGCCCCAGCATTTT. It encodes CASSIWGWQPQHF.